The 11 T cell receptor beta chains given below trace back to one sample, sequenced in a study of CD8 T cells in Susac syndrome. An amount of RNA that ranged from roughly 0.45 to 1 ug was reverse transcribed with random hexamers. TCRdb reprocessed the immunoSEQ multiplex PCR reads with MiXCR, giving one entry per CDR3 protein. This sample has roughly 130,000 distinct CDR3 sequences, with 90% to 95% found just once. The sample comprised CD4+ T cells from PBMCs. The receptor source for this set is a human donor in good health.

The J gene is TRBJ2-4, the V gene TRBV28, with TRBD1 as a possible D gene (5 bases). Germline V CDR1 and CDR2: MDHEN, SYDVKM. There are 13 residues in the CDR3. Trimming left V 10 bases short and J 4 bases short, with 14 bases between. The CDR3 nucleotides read TGTGCCATCTCCGACAGAATAAAAAACATTCAGTACTTC. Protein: CAISDRIKNIQYF.

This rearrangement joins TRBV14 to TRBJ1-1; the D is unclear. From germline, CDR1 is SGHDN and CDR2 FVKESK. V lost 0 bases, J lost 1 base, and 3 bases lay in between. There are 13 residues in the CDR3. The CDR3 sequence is CASSQDKNTEAFF. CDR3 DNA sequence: TGTGCCAGCAGCCAAGACAAGAACACTGAAGCTTTCTTT.

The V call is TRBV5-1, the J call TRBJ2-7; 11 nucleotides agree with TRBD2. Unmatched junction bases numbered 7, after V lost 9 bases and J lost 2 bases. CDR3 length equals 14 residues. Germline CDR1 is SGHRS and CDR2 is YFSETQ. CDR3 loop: CAKTTSGIPYEQYF. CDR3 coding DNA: TGCGCCAAGACGACTAGCGGGATACCCTACGAGCAGTACTTC.

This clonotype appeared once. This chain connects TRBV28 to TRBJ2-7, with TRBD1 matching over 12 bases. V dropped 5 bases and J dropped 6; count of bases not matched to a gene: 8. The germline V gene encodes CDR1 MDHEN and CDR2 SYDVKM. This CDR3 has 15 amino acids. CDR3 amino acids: CASSTAGTGGSEQYF. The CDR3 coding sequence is TGTGCCAGCAGTACCGCCGGGACAGGGGGCAGCGAGCAGTACTTC.

The CDR3 DNA is TGTGCCACCAGCCAGGAAGAGATAGAGACCCAGTACTTC. The encoded protein is CATSQEEIETQYF. The chain links TRBV2 to TRBJ2-5; no clear D gene. The germline V gene encodes CDR1 SNHLY and CDR2 FYNNEI. This CDR3 has 13 amino acids. V dropped 10 bases and J dropped 4 bases, with 16 bases sitting between them. Complete variable domain (other parts from reference TRBV2 and TRBJ2-5): EPEVTQTPSHQVTQMGQEVILRCVPISNHLYFYWYRQILGQKVEFLVSFYNNEISEKSEIFDDQFSVERPDGSNFTLKIRSTKLEDSAMYFCATSQEEIETQYFGPGTRLLVL.

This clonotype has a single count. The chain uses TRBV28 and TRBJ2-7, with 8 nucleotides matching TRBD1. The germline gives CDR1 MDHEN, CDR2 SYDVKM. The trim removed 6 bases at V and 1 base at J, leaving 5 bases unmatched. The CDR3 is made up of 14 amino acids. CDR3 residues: CASRDRVSSYEQYF. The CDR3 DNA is TGTGCCAGCAGGGACAGGGTCTCTTCCTACGAGCAGTACTTC.

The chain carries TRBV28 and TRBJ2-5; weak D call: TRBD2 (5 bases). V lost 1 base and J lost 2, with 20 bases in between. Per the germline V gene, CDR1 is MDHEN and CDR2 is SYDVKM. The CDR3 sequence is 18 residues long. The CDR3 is CASSLSGGWVSLQETQYF. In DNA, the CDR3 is TGTGCCAGCAGTTTATCAGGAGGTTGGGTTAGTTTACAAGAGACCCAGTACTTC.

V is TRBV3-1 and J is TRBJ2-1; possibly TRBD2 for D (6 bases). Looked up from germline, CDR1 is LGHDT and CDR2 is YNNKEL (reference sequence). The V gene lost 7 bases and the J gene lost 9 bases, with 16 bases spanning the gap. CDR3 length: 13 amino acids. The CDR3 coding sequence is TGTGCCAGCACCCCACTCCCCGGGGGTGAGCAGTTCTTC. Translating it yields CASTPLPGGEQFF.

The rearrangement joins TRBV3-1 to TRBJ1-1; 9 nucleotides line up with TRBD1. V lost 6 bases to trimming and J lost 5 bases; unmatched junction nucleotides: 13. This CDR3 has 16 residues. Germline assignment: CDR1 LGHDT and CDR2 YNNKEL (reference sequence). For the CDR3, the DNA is TGTGCCAGCAGACCGGACAGGGGCGTGTACGGTACTGAAGCTTTCTTT. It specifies CASRPDRGVYGTEAFF. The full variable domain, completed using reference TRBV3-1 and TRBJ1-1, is DTAVSQTPKYLVTQMGNDKSIKCEQNLGHDTMYWYKQDSKKFLKIMFSYNNKELIINETVPNRFSPKSPDKAHLNLHINSLELGDSAVYFCASRPDRGVYGTEAFFGQGTRLTVV.

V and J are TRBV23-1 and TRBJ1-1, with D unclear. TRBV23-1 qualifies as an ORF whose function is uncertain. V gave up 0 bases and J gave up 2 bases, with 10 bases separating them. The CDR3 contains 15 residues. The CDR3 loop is CASSQSLGHNTEAFF. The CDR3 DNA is TGCGCCAGCAGTCAATCGTTGGGCCACAACACTGAAGCTTTCTTT.

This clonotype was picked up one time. The CDR3: CASQLAQGAYNEQFF. CDR3 bases: TGTGCCAGCCAGTTGGCGCAGGGGGCCTACAATGAGCAGTTCTTC. The rearrangement links TRBV28 to TRBJ2-1, with TRBD1 identical over 7 bases. This CDR3 contains 15 residues. Germline V gene lookup returns CDR1 MDHEN and CDR2 SYDVKM. V trimming: 8 bases; J trimming: 2 bases; junction bases outside the gene matches: 9.